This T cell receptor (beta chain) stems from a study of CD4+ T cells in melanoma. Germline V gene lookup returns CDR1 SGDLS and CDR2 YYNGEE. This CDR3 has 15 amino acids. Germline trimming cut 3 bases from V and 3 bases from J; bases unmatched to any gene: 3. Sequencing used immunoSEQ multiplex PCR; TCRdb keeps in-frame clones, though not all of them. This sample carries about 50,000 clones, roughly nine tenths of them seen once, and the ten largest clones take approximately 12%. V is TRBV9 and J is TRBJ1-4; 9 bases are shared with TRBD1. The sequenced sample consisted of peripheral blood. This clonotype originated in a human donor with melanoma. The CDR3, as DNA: TGTGCCAGCAGCGCCACAGGGGGCCCTAATGAAAAACTGTTTTTT. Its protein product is CASSATGGPNEKLFF.